One and the same sample provided the 26 T cell receptor beta chains below, sequenced in a study of tumor and adjacent non-tumor tissue in lung cancer. No cell sorting was done before RNA was extracted from the tissue. Three rounds of nested PCR, following a modified ARM-PCR protocol, produced the TCRbeta library. TCRdb fed the multiplex PCR reads into MiXCR, producing one record per CDR3 protein. Seen here are around 200,000 distinct CDR3 sequences, 71% observed once, and the top ten hold roughly a quarter. The sample consisted of lung tumor tissue. Receptors were obtained from a man aged 55-75 years with non-small cell lung cancer.

Remarks on this clonotype: This may come from a read error, since a much larger clone is one base off. This chain connects TRBV12-3 or TRBV12-4 to TRBJ2-7; no clear D. The CDR3 spans 13 residues. Trimming took 8 bases from V and 2 from J, leaving 13 bases between them. The CDR3 protein is CASGNPEAYEQYF. Written as DNA, the CDR3 is TGTGCCAGCGGTAATCCCGAGGCCTACGAGCAGTACTTC.

This chain links TRBV12-3 or TRBV12-4 with TRBJ1-4; no clear D gene. The CDR3 is made up of 16 amino acids. The ends were cut back, 6 bases at V and 4 bases at J, with 18 bases in the middle. Here the CDR3 reads CASRPAGQVSNEKLFF. The CDR3, as DNA: TGTGCCAGCAGGCCAGCTGGCCAGGTGAGTAATGAAAAACTGTTTTTT.

Worth noting for this clonotype: One end of the junction varies from germline; a read error may be responsible. V usage is TRBV5-6 and J usage is TRBJ1-1; the D gene is possibly TRBD1 (6 bases). The germline CDR1 and CDR2 sequences are SGHDT and YYEEEE. The CDR3 has 14 amino acids. The CDR3, as DNA: TGTGCCAGCAGCCCGGGACAACTGAACACTGAAGCTTCCTTT. Translation: CASSPGQLNTEASF.

As regards this clonotype: This may be a read error: a much more frequent sequence differs by one nucleotide. The chain employs TRBV20-1 and TRBJ1-5; D is unresolved. The V end was cut by 2 bases, the J end by 3 bases, with 11 bases between. The germline CDR1 and CDR2 sequences are DFQATT and SNEGSKA (reference sequence). The CDR3 runs 14 residues. The CDR3 reads CSARSFGDNQPQHF. CDR3 coding DNA: TGCAGTGCTAGATCGTTCGGGGACAATCAGCCCCAGCATTTT.

Concerning this clonotype itself: Given a much more abundant clone one base away, this may be a read error. This chain connects TRBV6-6 to TRBJ1-5, with D possibly matching TRBD1 (6 bases). The germline V gene has CDR1 MNHNY and CDR2 SVGAGI (reference sequence). There are 15 residues in the CDR3. The DNA for the CDR3 is TGTGCCAGGAGTTATCGGACAGCTAGCAATCAGCCCCAGCATTTT. Translating gives CARSYRTASNQPQHF.

This clonotype appeared many times. V usage is TRBV29-1 and J usage is TRBJ2-5, with 7 bases identical to TRBD1. CDR3 length equals 13 residues. J was trimmed by 1 base and V by 3 bases; bases with no gene match: 2. Germline CDR1 and CDR2: SQVTM and ANQGSEA. DNA of the CDR3: TGCAGCGTTGAGGGACAGTTCCAAGAGACCCAGTACTTC. It codes for CSVEGQFQETQYF.

This clonotype came up many times. The J gene is TRBJ2-1, the V gene TRBV11-3; D perhaps matches TRBD1 (6 bases). CDR1 SGHNT and CDR2 YENEEA come from the germline V gene. The CDR3 covers 14 residues. Trimming pared 5 bases from V and 5 bases from J, leaving 13 bases between. The CDR3 sequence is CASSGTREHNEQFF. The CDR3 nucleotides are TGTGCCAGCAGCGGGACAAGGGAGCACAATGAGCAGTTCTTC.

With regard to this clonotype: A much larger clone sits a single nucleotide away, making a read error possible. The chain combines TRBV6-2 or TRBV6-3 with TRBJ2-3; TRBD1 is a possible D gene (5 bases). Germline CDR1 and CDR2: MNHEY and SVGEGT. This CDR3 spans 14 amino acids. The CDR3 reads CASSSTRLTDTQCF. The CDR3 nucleotides read TGTGCCAGCAGTAGCACCCGGTTGACAGATACGCAGTGTTTT.

This chain links TRBV28 with TRBJ1-5, with 7 bases that match TRBD1. V dropped 6 bases and J dropped 7; count of bases not matched to a gene: 6. Per germline, CDR1 MDHEN and CDR2 SYDVKM. The CDR3 has 13 amino acids. The CDR3 DNA sequence: TGTGCCAGCAGGGTTGACAGGGTGCAGCCCCAGCATTTT. It specifies CASRVDRVQPQHF.

This clonotype was seen only a few times. This may stem from a read error, because a much larger clone lies one nucleotide away. The rearrangement links TRBV6-5 to TRBJ2-2, with TRBD1 as a possible D gene (6 bases). The germline V gene encodes CDR1 MNHEY and CDR2 SVGAGI. The CDR3 totals 15 residues. The CDR3 loop reads CASIYLAGVVGELFF. Written as DNA, the CDR3 is TGTGCCAGCATTTACTTGGCAGGGGTGGTCGGGGAGCTGTTTTTT.

A few counts support this clonotype. The junction shows a germline mismatch at one end, possibly a read error. The chain uses TRBV7-9 and TRBJ2-1; 8 bases fit TRBD2. The CDR3 sequence is 14 residues long. Germline CDR1 reads SEHNR; CDR2 reads FQNEAQ (reference sequence). The CDR3 region has the DNA TGTGCCAGCAGTTTAGCGTACGGGAGGGATGAGCAGTTCTTC. Translated: CASSLAYGRDEQFF.

For this clonotype: Germline is not matched at one junction end, which may reflect a read error. The gene calls are TRBV11-3 and TRBJ1-1; D is perhaps TRBD1 (5 bases). CDR3 length: 15 amino acids. CDR1 is SGHNT and CDR2 is YENEEA in the germline V gene. The CDR3 DNA reads TGTGCCAACAGCTTAGGCCAGAGGGGAGGAACTGAAGCTTTCTTT. Translating it yields CANSLGQRGGTEAFF. Full variable domain (rest looked up from reference TRBV11-3 and TRBJ1-1): EAGVVQSPRYKIIEKKQPVAFWCNPISGHNTLYWYLQNLGQGPELLIRYENEEAVDDSQLPKDRFSAERLKGVDSTLKIQPAELGDSAVYLCANSLGQRGGTEAFFGQGTRLTVV.

Remarks on this clonotype: The junction differs from germline at one of its ends, possibly a read error. J is TRBJ2-1 and V is TRBV11-2; TRBD2 aligns across 7 bases. Germline CDR1 reads SGHAT; CDR2 reads FQNNGV. The CDR3 runs 12 residues. CDR3 region: CTSSLGDYEQSF. The CDR3 DNA is TGTACCAGCAGCTTAGGGGACTATGAGCAGTCCTTC.

The genes are TRBV28 and TRBJ2-1; unclear D gene. Trimming stripped 5 bases from V and 2 bases from J, with 7 bases between. Germline V lookup: CDR1 MDHEN, CDR2 SYDVKM. This CDR3 comprises 13 residues. CDR3 region: CASSVPPYNEQFF. The CDR3 DNA is TGTGCCAGCAGTGTACCACCCTACAATGAGCAGTTCTTC. Variable domain in full (rest from reference TRBV28 and TRBJ2-1): DVKVTQSSRYLVKRTGEKVFLECVQDMDHENMFWYRQDPGLGLRLIYFSYDVKMKEKGDIPEGYSVSREKKERFSLILESASTNQTSMYLCASSVPPYNEQFFGPGTRLTVL.

Comment on this clonotype: This CDR3 fails to terminate in the conserved phenylalanine or tryptophan, so it likely reflects a read error. The gene calls are TRBV29-1 and TRBJ2-7, with 7 bases identical to TRBD2. The V gene's germline CDR1 is SQVTM and CDR2 ANQGSEA. The CDR3 length is 14 residues. Trimming took 1 base from V and 4 from J; bases not matched to a gene: 7. CDR3 sequence: CSVEGRTRWYEQYS. The CDR3 region has the DNA TGCAGCGTTGAAGGTAGGACTAGGTGGTACGAGCAGTACTCC.

Comments on this clonotype: It may be a read error: a sequence one base away is much more abundant. This chain uses TRBV12-3 or TRBV12-4 with TRBJ1-5; D gene uncertain. The CDR3 is 15 residues long. The DNA for the CDR3 is TGTGCCAGCAGTGTAGCTGGTAATTCCGGTCAGCCCCAGCATTTT. It is translated as CASSVAGNSGQPQHF.

The chain has TRBV20-1 and TRBJ1-5; 8 positions match TRBD1. The CDR3 is 15 residues long. The germline V gene has CDR1 DFQATT and CDR2 SNEGSKA (reference sequence). Written as DNA, the CDR3 is TGCTGTGTTAGTGTTCCAGGGGGCAAGAATCAGCCCCAGCATTTT. Its translation is CCVSVPGGKNQPQHF.

Comments on this clonotype: Because the CDR3 is missing its conserved closing phenylalanine or tryptophan, this is likely a read error. The chain couples TRBV7-8 to TRBJ1-5; D is undetermined. The CDR3 extends over 17 amino acids. Germline V gives CDR1 SGHVS, CDR2 FQNEAQ. V shed 6 bases and J shed 6 bases, with 24 bases lying between them. CDR3 sequence: CASSLDVAGRLGQPQHS. The CDR3 nucleotides are TGTGCCAGCAGTCTCGACGTGGCAGGTCGGTTGGGTCAGCCCCAGCATTCT.

Comments on this clonotype: At one end, the junction sequence differs from germline, possibly due to a read error. This chain links TRBV4-2 with TRBJ2-1; possible D gene TRBD1, 6 bases. Germline CDR1 and CDR2: LGHNA and YNFKEQ. The CDR3 is 16 amino acids. CDR3 loop: CPSSQVEQGSYNEQFF. CDR3 DNA sequence: TGTCCCAGCAGCCAAGTGGAACAGGGTTCCTACAATGAGCAGTTCTTC.

Here the CDR3 reads CASNGTGTWAHEQYF. CDR3 bases: TGTGCCAGCAATGGAACCGGGACATGGGCTCACGAGCAGTACTTC. The gene calls are TRBV6-1 and TRBJ2-7, with D perhaps TRBD1 (6 bases). The CDR3 has 15 residues. Germline V lookup: CDR1 MNHNS, CDR2 SASEGT. The V and J ends lost 7 bases and 5 bases respectively, with 21 bases between them.

This clonotype has only a few counts. This chain connects TRBV29-1 to TRBJ2-7; D gene unclear. Germline CDR1 reads SQVTM; CDR2 reads ANQGSEA. The CDR3 has 11 amino acids. CDR3 region: CRATSHYEQYF. The CDR3 DNA sequence: TGCCGCGCCACCTCCCACTACGAGCAGTACTTC.

This chain connects TRBV20-1 to TRBJ2-1; D possibly matches TRBD1 or TRBD2 (5 bases each). This CDR3 spans 13 amino acids. Trimming took 5 bases from V and 5 from J, leaving 13 bases between them. Germline CDR1 and CDR2: DFQATT and SNEGSKA (reference sequence). The DNA of the CDR3 is TGCAGTGCTCCCTTAACGGGGCACAATGAGCAGTTCTTC. It yields the protein CSAPLTGHNEQFF.

The chain joins TRBV30 to TRBJ2-5; 10 nucleotides agree with TRBD1. V lost 6 bases, J lost 2 bases, and 9 bases stayed unmatched. Germline lookup yields CDR1 GTSNPN and CDR2 SVGIG (reference sequence). The CDR3 is 15 amino acids. The CDR3 DNA is TGTGCCTGCAAACGGGACAGGGGATTACAAGAGACCCAGTACTTC. Translation: CACKRDRGLQETQYF. The variable domain in full, completed from reference TRBV30 and TRBJ2-5, reads SQTIHQWPATLVQPVGSPLSLECTVEGTSNPNLYWYRQAAGRGLQLLFYSVGIGQISSEVPQNLSASRPQDRQFILSSKKLLLSDSGFYLCACKRDRGLQETQYFGPGTRLLVL.

As concerns this clonotype: Possible read error: a much larger clone is one base away. V and J are TRBV5-5 and TRBJ2-1; TRBD2 is a possible D gene (5 bases). This CDR3 has 15 residues. The germline V gene encodes CDR1 SGHKS and CDR2 YYEKEE (reference sequence). The chain's CDR3 is CARSLTTSSYNEQFF. For the CDR3, the DNA is TGTGCCCGCAGCTTGACTACCTCCTCCTACAATGAGCAGTTCTTC.

Concerning this clonotype: Given the absence of the conserved phenylalanine or tryptophan at the CDR3 end, a read error is likely. The chain is built from TRBV6-6 and TRBJ2-2; D may be TRBD1 or TRBD2 (5 bases each). The CDR3 is 16 residues long. V lost 6 bases to trimming and J lost 2 bases, with 16 bases between them. Germline CDR1 MNHNY, CDR2 SVGAGI (reference sequence). DNA for the CDR3: TGTGCCAGCAGCCGCCGTGGGACCTCTAACACCGGGGAGCTGTTTTCT. Its protein product is CASSRRGTSNTGELFS.

This chain connects TRBV12-3 or TRBV12-4 to TRBJ2-1, with TRBD1 as a possible D gene (6 bases). This CDR3 spans 13 amino acids. V lost 6 bases and J 5 bases, leaving 11 bases between the germline ends. Here the CDR3 reads CASRREGDNEQFF. The CDR3 DNA is TGTGCCAGCAGGAGAGAGGGGGACAATGAGCAGTTCTTC.